This is a list of T cell receptor beta chains from one sample in a study of cytomegalovirus exposure and HLA in healthy donors. Profiled with immunoSEQ multiplex PCR; TCRdb holds only in-frame clones, not every one. The sample yields about 64,000 clones, 60% to 85% seen once. The sequenced sample consisted of PBMCs. The receptors shown here come from a male donor in good health and CMV-seropositive. Both conserved end residues are trimmed from each CDR3.

len,v_gene,j_gene,CDR3aa
14,TRBV7-8,TRBJ1-3,ASSLVYRTSGNTIY
12,TRBV7-9,TRBJ1-2,ASSLTGWDYGYT
8,TRBV20-1,TRBJ1-1,SATDSEAF
11,TRBV15,TRBJ1-2,ATSPRGGDGYT
13,TRBV9,TRBJ2-4,ASSVVGLMGDIQY
13,TRBV5-1,TRBJ1-1,ASSGGQGAISEAF
13,TRBV6-5,TRBJ2-7,ASSYDGTPFYEQY
11,TRBV2,TRBJ1-5,ASSEGHNQPQH
11,TRBV19,TRBJ1-4,ATRDSSNEKLF
15,TRBV19,TRBJ2-5,ASSWSLASGGPGTQY
12,TRBV6-5,TRBJ2-1,ASSHVTSTNEQF
12,TRBV19,TRBJ1-5,ASSIGQGVQPQH
12,TRBV6-1,.,ASRRVEGSYEQY
11,TRBV11-2,TRBJ1-3,ASSLDVLVTIY
14,TRBV6-5,TRBJ2-5,ASSSTTGTKQGTQY
13,TRBV14,TRBJ2-7,ASSQTGTGGYEQY
14,TRBV6-6,TRBJ1-1,ASRLPGGGLNTEAF